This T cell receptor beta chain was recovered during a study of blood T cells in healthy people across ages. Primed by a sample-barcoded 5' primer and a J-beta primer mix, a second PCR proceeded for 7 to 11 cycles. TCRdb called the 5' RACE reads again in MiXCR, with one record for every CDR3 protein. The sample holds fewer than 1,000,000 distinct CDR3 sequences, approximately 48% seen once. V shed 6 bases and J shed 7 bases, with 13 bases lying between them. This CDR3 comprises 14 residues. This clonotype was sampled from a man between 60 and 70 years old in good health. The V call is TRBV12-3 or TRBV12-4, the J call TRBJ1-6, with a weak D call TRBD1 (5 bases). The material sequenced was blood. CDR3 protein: CASSHDRGNSPLHF. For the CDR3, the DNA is TGTGCCAGCAGCCACGACAGAGGCAATTCACCCCTCCACTTT.